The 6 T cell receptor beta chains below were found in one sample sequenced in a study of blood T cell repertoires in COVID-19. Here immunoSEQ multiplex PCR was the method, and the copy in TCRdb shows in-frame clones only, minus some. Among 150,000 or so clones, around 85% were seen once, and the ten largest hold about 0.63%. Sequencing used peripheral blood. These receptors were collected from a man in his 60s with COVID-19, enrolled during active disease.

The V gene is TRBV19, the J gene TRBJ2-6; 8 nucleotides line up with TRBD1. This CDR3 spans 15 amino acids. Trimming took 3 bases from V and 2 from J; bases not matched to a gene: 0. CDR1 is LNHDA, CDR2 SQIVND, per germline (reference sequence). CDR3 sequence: CASSMGQAGANVLTF. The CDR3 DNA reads TGTGCCAGTAGTATGGGACAGGCTGGGGCCAACGTCCTGACTTTC.

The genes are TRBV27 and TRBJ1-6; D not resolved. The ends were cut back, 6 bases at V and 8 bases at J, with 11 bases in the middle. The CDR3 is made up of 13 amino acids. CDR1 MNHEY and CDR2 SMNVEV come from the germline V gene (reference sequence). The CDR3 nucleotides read TGTGCCAGCAGGTCCCCCCAGGATTCACCCCTCCACTTT. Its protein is CASRSPQDSPLHF.

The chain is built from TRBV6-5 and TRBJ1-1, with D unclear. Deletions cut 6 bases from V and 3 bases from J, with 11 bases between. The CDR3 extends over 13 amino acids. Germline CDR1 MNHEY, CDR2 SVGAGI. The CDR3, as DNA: TGTGCCAGCAGACCCACAGCCTACACTGAAGCTTTCTTT. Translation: CASRPTAYTEAFF.

CDR3 sequence reads: CASRVTGRDYGYTF. Here the CDR3 DNA reads TGTGCCAGCAGGGTTACAGGGAGGGACTATGGCTACACCTTC. The chain links TRBV2 to TRBJ1-2, with D perhaps matching TRBD1 (6 bases). Germline CDR1 and CDR2: SNHLY and FYNNEI. The CDR3 runs 14 residues. The V and J ends lost 6 bases and 3 bases respectively, with 14 bases between them.

The CDR3 nucleotides are TGTGCCAGCAGTTTTGAGGTGGGTTACGAGCAGTACTTC. Protein product: CASSFEVGYEQYF. The genes are TRBV27 and TRBJ2-7; D unclear. The V and J ends lost 3 bases and 4 bases respectively, with 10 bases between them. The CDR3 sequence is 13 residues long. Germline CDR1 is MNHEY and CDR2 is SMNVEV (reference sequence).

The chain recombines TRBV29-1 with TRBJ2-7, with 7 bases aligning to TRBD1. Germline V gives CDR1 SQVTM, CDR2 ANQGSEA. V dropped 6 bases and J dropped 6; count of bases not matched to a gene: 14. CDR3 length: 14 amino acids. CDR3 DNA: TGCAGCGTAGCGGCTGACAGGGCGTCGACCGAGCAGTACTTC. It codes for CSVAADRASTEQYF.